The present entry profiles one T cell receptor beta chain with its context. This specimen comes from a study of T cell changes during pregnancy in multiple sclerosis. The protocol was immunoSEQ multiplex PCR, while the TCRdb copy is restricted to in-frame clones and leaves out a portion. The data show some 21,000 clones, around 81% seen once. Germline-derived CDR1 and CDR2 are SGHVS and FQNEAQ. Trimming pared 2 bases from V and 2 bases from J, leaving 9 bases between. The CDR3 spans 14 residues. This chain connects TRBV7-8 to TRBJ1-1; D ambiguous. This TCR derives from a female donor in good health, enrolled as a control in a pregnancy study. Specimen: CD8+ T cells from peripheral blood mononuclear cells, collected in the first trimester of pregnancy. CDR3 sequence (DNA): TGTGCCAGCAGCTTATTACTGCCCAACACTGAAGCTTTCTTT. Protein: CASSLLLPNTEAFF. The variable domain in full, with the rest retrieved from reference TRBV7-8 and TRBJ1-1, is GAGVSQSPRYKVAKRGQDVALRCDPISGHVSLFWYQQALGQGPEFLTYFQNEAQLDKSGLPSDRFFAERPEGSVSTLKIQRTQQEDSAVYLCASSLLLPNTEAFFGQGTRLTVV.